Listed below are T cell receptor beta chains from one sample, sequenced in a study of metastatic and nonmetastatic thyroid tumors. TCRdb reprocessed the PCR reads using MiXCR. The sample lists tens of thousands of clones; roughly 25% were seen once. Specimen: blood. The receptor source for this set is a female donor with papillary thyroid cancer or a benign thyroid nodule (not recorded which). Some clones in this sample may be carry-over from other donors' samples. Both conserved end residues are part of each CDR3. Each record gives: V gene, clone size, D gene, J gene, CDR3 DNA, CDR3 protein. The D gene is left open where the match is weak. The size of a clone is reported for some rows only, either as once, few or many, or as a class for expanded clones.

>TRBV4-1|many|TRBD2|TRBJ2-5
TGCGCCAGCAGCCCCCCCGCCCCGGGGGGAGCGACCCAGTACTTC
CASSPPAPGGATQYF
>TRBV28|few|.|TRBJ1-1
TGTGCCAGCAGCCGGGGGAGGGTGAACACTGAAGCTTTCTTT
CASSRGRVNTEAFF
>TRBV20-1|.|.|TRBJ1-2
TGCAGTGCTCAGTCAGTGGTCCATGGCTACCCCTTC
CSAQSVVHGYPF
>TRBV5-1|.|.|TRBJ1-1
TGCGCCAGCAGCTCGGCCTCTGGGGATATGAACACTGAAGCTTTCTTT
CASSSASGDMNTEAFF
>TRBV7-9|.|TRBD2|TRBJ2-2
TGTGCCAGCAGCTTCTCCGGGAGGGACACCGGGGAGCTGTTTTTT
CASSFSGRDTGELFF
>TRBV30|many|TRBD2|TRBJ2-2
TGTGCCTGGGGAGCGGGAGGGTACGAATTCGGGGAGCTGTTTTTT
CAWGAGGYEFGELFF
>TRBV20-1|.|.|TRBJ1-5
TGCAGTCCTTTTGGGGGAGGAAGGGGCAATCAGCCCCAGCATTTT
CSPFGGGRGNQPQHF
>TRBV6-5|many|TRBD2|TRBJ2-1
TGTGCCAGCAGTTACGGGACTAGGCAGCAGTTCTTC
CASSYGTRQQFF
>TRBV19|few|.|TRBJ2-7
TGTGCCAGTAGTCAGGGGGGCGGGCCTCCGTACGAGCAGTACTTC
CASSQGGGPPYEQYF
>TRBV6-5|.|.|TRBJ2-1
TGTGCCAGCATTTACGGCTACCGCTCCTACAATGAGCAGTTCTTC
CASIYGYRSYNEQFF
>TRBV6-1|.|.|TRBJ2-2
TGTGCCAGCCCCCCGGACCTTAACACCGGGGAGCTGTTTTTT
CASPPDLNTGELFF
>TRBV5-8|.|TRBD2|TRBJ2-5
TGTGCCAGCAGCAGTGGACTAGCGGGAGCCTCGGAGACCCAGTACTTC
CASSSGLAGASETQYF
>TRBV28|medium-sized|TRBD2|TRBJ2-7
TGTGCCAGCAGTTTAAACCTAGCGGTTCTGACCTACGAGCAGTACTTC
CASSLNLAVLTYEQYF
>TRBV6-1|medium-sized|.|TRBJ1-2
TGTGCCAGCAGTACCCTCCAGGGGAGTGCTGGCTACACCTTC
CASSTLQGSAGYTF
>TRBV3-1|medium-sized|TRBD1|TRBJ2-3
TGTGCCAGCAGCCGATTGGGACAGGGGATCACAGATACGCAGTATTTT
CASSRLGQGITDTQYF
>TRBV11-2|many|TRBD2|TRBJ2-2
TGTGCCAGCAGCTTAGACCTAGATAGGGTTAGCGGGGGGAACACCGGGGAGCTGTTTTTT
CASSLDLDRVSGGNTGELFF
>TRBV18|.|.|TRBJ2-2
TGTGCCAGCTCACCAGTTCACCCAAACACCGGGGAGCTGTTTTTT
CASSPVHPNTGELFF
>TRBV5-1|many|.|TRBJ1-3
TGCGCCAGCAGCTTGGGGAACTCTGGAAACACCATATATTTT
CASSLGNSGNTIYF
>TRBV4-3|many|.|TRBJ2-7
TGCGCCAGCAGCGAAGGACCGGACCCGAGCTACGAGCAGTACTTC
CASSEGPDPSYEQYF
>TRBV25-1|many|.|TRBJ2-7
TGTGCCACGACTGGATACTACGAGCAGTACTTC
CATTGYYEQYF
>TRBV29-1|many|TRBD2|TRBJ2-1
TGCAGCGTTGACGGGACTAGCGGGAGGAATGAGCAGTTCTTC
CSVDGTSGRNEQFF
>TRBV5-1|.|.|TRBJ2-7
TGCGCCAGCAGCGAAGTACGGGGTGAGCAGTACTTC
CASSEVRGEQYF
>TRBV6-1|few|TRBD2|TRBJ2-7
TGTGCCACCCCCGGGACTAGCGGGAGCTCCGGGCTCTACGAGCAGTACTTC
CATPGTSGSSGLYEQYF
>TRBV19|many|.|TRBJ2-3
TGTGCCAGTAGTAACAGGGTTGGAGCAGATACGCAGTATTTT
CASSNRVGADTQYF
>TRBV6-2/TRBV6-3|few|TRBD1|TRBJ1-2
TGTGCCAGCAGTTGGGACAGCAATAACTATGGCTACACCTTC
CASSWDSNNYGYTF
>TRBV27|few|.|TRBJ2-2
TGTGCCAGTTTAAGACACCGGTTCCTCGGGGAGCTGTTTTTT
CASLRHRFLGELFF
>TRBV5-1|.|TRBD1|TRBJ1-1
TGCGCCAGCAGCAGGGGGACAGCCAACACTGAAGCTTTCTTT
CASSRGTANTEAFF
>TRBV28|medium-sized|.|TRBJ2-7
TGTGCCAGCAGCTTTACAGGGAGCAAATCCTACGAGCAGTACTTC
CASSFTGSKSYEQYF
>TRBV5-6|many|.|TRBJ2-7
TGTGCCAGCAGCACCGGACCCACCTACGAGCAGTACTTC
CASSTGPTYEQYF